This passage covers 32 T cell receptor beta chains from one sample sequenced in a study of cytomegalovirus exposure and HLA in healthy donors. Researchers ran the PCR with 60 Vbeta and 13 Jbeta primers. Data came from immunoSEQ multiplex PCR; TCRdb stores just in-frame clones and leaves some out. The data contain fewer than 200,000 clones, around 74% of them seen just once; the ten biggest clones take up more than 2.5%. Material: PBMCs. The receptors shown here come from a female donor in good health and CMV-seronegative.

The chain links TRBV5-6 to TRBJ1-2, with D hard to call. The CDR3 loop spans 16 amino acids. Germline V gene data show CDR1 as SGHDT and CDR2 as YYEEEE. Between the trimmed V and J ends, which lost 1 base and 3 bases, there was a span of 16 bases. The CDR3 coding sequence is TGTGCCAGCAGCTTGCGAGTAGGCCCTCGGGACTATGGCTACACCTTC. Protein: CASSLRVGPRDYGYTF.

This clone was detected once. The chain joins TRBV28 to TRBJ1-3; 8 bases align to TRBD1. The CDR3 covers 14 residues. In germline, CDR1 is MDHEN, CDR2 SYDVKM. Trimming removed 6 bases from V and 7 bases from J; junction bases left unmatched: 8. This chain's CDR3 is CASSPGQERNTIYF. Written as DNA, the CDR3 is TGTGCCAGCAGCCCGGGACAGGAGAGGAACACCATATATTTT.

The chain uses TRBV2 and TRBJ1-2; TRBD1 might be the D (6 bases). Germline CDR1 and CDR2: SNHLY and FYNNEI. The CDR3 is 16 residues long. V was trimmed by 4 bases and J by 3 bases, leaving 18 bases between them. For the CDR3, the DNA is TGTGCCAGCAGTGCCCAGGGGTTATCGTATGACTATGGCTACACCTTC. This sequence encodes CASSAQGLSYDYGYTF.

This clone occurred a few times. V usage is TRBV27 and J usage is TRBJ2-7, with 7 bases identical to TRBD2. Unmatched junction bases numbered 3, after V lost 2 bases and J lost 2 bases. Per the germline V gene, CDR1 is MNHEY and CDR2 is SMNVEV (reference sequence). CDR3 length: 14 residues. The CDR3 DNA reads TGTGCCAGCAGTTTACTAGCGGCCCCCTACGAGCAGTACTTC. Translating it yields CASSLLAAPYEQYF.

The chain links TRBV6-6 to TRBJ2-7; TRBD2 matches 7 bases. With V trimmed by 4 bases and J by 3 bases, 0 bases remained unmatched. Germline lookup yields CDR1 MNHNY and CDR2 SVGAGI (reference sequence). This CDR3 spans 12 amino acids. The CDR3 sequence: CASSSSGYEQYF. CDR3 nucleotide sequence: TGTGCCAGCAGTTCTAGCGGCTACGAGCAGTACTTC.

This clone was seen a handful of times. The chain's CDR3 is CASSSSGTGSSYEQYF. DNA of the CDR3: TGTGCCAGCAGTTCCTCCGGGACAGGGAGCTCCTACGAGCAGTACTTC. The chain couples TRBV27 to TRBJ2-7; the match to TRBD1 covers 9 bases. Germline CDR1 is MNHEY and CDR2 is SMNVEV (reference sequence). The CDR3 extends over 16 amino acids. The V segment lost 4 bases and the J segment 0 bases; nucleotides outside the gene matches: 7.

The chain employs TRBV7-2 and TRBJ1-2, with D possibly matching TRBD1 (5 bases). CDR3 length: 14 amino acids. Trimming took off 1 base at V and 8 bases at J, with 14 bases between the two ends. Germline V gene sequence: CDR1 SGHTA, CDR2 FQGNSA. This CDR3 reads CTSSLGKGLRGYTF. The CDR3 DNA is TGTACCAGCAGCTTAGGAAAGGGGTTGAGAGGCTACACCTTC.

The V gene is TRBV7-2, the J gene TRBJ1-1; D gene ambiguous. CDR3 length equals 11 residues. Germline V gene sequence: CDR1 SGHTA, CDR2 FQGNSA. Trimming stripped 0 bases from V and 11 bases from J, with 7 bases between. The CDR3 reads CASSLAGKAFF. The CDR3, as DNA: TGTGCCAGCAGCTTAGCGGGCAAGGCTTTCTTT.

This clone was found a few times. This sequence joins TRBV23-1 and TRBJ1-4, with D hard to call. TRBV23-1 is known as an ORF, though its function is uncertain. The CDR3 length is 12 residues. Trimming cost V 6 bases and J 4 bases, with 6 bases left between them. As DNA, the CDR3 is TGCGCCAGCAGCCCCCGTAATGAAAAACTGTTTTTT. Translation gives CASSPRNEKLFF.

CDR3 amino acids: CASSLEGWNSPLHF. CDR3 nucleotides: TGTGCCAGCAGTTTAGAGGGATGGAATTCACCCCTCCACTTT. The rearrangement joins TRBV28 to TRBJ1-6; D gene uncertain. CDR3 length: 14 amino acids. Germline-derived CDR1 and CDR2 are MDHEN and SYDVKM. V lost 2 bases, J lost 7 bases, and 9 bases lay in between.

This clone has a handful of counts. CDR3 protein: CASSLAGAGAAGEQYF. Here the CDR3 DNA reads TGTGCCAGCAGCTTAGCAGGGGCGGGAGCGGCAGGCGAGCAGTACTTC. The chain is built from TRBV7-9 and TRBJ2-7, with 7 bases that match TRBD2. Germline loops: CDR1 SEHNR, CDR2 FQNEAQ (reference sequence). The CDR3 spans 16 residues. With V trimmed by 0 bases and J by 6 bases, 11 bases remained unmatched.

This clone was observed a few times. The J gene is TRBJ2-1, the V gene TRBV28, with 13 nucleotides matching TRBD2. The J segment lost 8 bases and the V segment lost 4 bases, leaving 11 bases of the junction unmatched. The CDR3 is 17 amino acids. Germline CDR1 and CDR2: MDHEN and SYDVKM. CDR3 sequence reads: CASSSPGTSGKRDEQFF. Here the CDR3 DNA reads TGTGCCAGCAGTTCCCCCGGGACTAGCGGGAAACGGGATGAGCAGTTCTTC.

This CDR3 is CASSLKRYVRRRDTGELFF. CDR3 coding DNA: TGTGCCAGCAGTTTAAAACGGTACGTGAGGAGGCGCGACACCGGGGAGCTGTTTTTT. The chain couples TRBV28 to TRBJ2-2, with D maybe TRBD2 (5 bases). Deletions cut 2 bases from V and 3 bases from J, with 22 bases between. The germline gives CDR1 MDHEN, CDR2 SYDVKM. The CDR3 covers 19 residues.

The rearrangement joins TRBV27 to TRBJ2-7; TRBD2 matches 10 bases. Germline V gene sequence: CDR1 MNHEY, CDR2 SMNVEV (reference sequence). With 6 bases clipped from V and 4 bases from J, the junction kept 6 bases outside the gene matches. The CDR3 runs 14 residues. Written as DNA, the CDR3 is TGTGCCAGCAGCCCCTCTAGCGGGAGTTACGAGCAGTACTTC. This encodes CASSPSSGSYEQYF.

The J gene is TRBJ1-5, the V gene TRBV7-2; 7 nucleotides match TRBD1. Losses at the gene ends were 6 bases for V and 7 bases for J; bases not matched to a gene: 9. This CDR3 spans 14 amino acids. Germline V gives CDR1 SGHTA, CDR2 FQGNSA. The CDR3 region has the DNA TGTGCCAGCAGTCCGAGACAGGGCGGCCAGCCCCAGCATTTT. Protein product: CASSPRQGGQPQHF.

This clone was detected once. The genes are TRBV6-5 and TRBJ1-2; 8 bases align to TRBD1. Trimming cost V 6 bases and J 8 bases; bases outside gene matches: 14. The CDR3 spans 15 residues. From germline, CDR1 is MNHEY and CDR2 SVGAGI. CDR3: CASRDPLDRVRGYTF. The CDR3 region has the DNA TGTGCCAGCAGGGACCCTCTGGACAGGGTGAGGGGCTACACCTTC.

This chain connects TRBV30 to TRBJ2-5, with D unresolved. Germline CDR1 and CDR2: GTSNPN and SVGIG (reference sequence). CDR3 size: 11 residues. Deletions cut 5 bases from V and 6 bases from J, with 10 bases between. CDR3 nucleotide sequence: TGTGCCTGGGAGCGAGGAAAGACCCAGTACTTC. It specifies CAWERGKTQYF.

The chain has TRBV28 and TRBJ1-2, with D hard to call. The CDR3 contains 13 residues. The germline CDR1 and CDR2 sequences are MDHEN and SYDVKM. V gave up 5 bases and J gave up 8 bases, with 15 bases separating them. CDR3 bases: TGTGCCAGCAGTACCCCCGTCTATGCGGGCTACACCTTC. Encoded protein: CASSTPVYAGYTF.

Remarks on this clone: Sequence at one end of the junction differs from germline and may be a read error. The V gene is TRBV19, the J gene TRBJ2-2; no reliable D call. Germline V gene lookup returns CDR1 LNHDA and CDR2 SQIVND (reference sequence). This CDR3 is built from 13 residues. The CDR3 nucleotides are TGTGCCAGTAAGGCGGCGAACGCCGGGGAGCTGTTTTTT. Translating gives CASKAANAGELFF.

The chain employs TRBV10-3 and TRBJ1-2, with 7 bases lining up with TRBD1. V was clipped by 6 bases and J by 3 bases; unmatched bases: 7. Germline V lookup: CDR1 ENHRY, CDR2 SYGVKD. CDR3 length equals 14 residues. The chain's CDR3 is CAIRSQGTHYGYTF. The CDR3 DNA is TGTGCCATCAGATCACAGGGGACCCACTATGGCTACACCTTC.

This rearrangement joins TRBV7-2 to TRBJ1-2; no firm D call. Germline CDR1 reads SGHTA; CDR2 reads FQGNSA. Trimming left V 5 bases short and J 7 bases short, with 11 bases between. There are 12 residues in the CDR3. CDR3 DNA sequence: TGTGCCAGCAGCCCGCGTGGGAGTGGCTACACCTTC. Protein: CASSPRGSGYTF. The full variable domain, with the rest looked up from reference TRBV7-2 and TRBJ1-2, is GAGVSQSPSNKVTEKGKDVELRCDPISGHTALYWYRQSLGQGLEFLIYFQGNSAPDKSGLPSDRFSAERTGGSVSTLTIQRTQQEDSAVYLCASSPRGSGYTFGSGTRLTVV.

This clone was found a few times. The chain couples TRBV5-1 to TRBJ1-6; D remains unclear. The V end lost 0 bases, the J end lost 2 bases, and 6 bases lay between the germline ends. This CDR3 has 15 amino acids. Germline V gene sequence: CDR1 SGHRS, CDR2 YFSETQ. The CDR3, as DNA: TGCGCCAGCAGCTTGGAGAGGGCCTATAATTCACCCCTCCACTTT. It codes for CASSLERAYNSPLHF.

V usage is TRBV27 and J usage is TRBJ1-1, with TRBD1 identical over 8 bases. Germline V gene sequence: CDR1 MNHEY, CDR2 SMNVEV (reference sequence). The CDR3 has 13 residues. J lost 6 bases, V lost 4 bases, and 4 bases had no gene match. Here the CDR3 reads CASSYPGGSEAFF. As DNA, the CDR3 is TGTGCCAGCAGTTACCCAGGGGGCTCTGAAGCTTTCTTT.

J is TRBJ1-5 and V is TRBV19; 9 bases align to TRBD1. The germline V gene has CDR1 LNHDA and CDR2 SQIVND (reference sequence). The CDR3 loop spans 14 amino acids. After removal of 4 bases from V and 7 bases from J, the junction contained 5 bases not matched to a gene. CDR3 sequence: CASSTGQGYQPQHF. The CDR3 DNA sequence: TGTGCCAGTAGTACAGGACAGGGGTACCAGCCCCAGCATTTT.

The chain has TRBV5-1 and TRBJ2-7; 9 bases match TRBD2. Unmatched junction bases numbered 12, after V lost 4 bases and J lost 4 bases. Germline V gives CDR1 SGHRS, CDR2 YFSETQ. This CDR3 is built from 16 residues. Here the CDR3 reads CASSPSSGGSSYEQYF. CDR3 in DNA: TGCGCCAGCAGCCCTAGCAGCGGGGGGTCCTCTTACGAGCAGTACTTC. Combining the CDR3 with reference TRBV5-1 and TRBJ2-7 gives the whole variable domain KAGVTQTPRYLIKTRGQQVTLSCSPISGHRSVSWYQQTPGQGLQFLFEYFSETQRNKGNFPGRFSGRQFSNSRSEMNVSTLELGDSALYLCASSPSSGGSSYEQYFGPGTRLTVT.

In DNA, the CDR3 is TGTGCCAGCAGTTCCTGGGACAATCGGGGCGATGGCTACACCTTC. This encodes CASSSWDNRGDGYTF. V and J are TRBV25-1 and TRBJ1-2, with D tentatively TRBD1 (6 bases). Germline V lookup: CDR1 MGHDK, CDR2 SYGVNS. V lost 5 bases, J lost 6 bases, and 19 bases lay in between. The CDR3 runs 15 residues.

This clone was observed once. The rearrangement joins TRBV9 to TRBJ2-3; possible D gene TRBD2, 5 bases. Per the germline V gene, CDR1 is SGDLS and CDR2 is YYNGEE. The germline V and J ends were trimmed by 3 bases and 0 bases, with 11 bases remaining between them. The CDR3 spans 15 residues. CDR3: CASSDRGASTDTQYF. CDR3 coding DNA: TGTGCCAGCAGCGACCGGGGTGCTAGCACAGATACGCAGTATTTT.

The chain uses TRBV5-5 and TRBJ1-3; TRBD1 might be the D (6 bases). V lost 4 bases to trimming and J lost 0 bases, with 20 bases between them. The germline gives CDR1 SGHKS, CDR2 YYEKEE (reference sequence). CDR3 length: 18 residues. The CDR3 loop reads CASSLRGQSNPSGNTIYF. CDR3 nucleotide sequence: TGTGCCAGCAGCCTCCGGGGACAAAGTAACCCCTCTGGAAACACCATATATTTT. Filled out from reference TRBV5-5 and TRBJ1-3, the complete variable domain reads DAGVTQSPTHLIKTRGQQVTLRCSPISGHKSVSWYQQVLGQGPQFIFQYYEKEERGRGNFPDRFSARQFPNYSSELNVNALLLGDSALYLCASSLRGQSNPSGNTIYFGEGSWLTVV.

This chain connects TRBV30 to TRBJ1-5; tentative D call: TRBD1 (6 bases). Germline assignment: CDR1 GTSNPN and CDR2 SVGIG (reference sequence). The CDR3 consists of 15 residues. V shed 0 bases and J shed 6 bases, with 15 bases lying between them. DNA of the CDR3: TGTGCCTGGAGTGTGGGGGACATAAAGTCTCAGCCCCAGCATTTT. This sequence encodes CAWSVGDIKSQPQHF.

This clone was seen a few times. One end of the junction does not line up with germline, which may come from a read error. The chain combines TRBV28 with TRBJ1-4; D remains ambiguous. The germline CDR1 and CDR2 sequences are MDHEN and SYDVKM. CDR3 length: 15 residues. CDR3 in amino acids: CASTTREVTNEKLLF. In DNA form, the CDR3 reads TGTGCCAGCACCACTCGGGAAGTTACTAATGAAAAACTGCTTTTT.

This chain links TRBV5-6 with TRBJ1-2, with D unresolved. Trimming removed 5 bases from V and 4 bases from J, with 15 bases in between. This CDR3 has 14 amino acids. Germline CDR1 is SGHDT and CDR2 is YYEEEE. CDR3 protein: CASRGMGGSYGYTF. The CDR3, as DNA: TGTGCCAGCAGGGGGATGGGAGGGAGCTATGGCTACACCTTC. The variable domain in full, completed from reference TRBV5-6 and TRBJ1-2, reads DAGVTQSPTHLIKTRGQQVTLRCSPKSGHDTVSWYQQALGQGPQFIFQYYEEEERQRGNFPDRFSGHQFPNYSSELNVNALLLGDSALYLCASRGMGGSYGYTFGSGTRLTVV.

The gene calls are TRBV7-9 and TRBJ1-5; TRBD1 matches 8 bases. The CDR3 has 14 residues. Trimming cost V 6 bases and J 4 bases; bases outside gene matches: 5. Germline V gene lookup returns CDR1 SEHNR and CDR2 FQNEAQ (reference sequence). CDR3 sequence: CASSYGQGNQPQHF. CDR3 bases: TGTGCCAGCAGTTACGGACAGGGTAATCAGCCCCAGCATTTT.